The following is a T cell receptor (beta chain) sequence with its context. Only one count was recorded for this clonotype. Its target antigen remains unknown. At one of its ends the junction is not consistent with the germline gene, which may arise from a read error. The library was produced with RT-PCR. The data were produced on an Illumina HiSeq 2500. Through fastp at Q25 and MiXCR, TCRdb rebuilt clones from the public reads, retaining in-frame beta chains. Merged by CDR3 protein, the rows form single entries marked with the most common genes and DNA. The sample yields about 780,000 distinct CDR3 sequences; about a fifth were counted once. The top ten clones comprise about 11% of the sample. This sample stems from a study of response to subunit inactivated influenza vaccine (dated by TCRdb to the late 2010s). Regarding the research as a whole: Deep quantitative profiling of the T cell receptor repertoire was used in the study to follow responses to a trivalent subunit inactivated influenza vaccine. Broad study findings and their caveats: The authors proposed that each seasonal influenza vaccination may bring in only a limited number of new T cells.

CDR1 and CDR2 were assigned from the germline V gene (reference sequence) as SGHNT and YYREEE. The CDR3 goes from the cysteine to the phenylalanine over 15 residues. The DNA shown is the 45-base CDR3, in frame from base 1. This chain joins TRBV5-4 to TRBJ1-5; tentative D gene TRBD1, with 5 bases matching. Sequencing used PBMCs from blood, obtained 4 to 6 days after vaccination. This TCR derives from a man aged 45-65 years who received an inactivated influenza vaccine. Donor details come from another sample of the same person, matched by shared clones. Read as DNA, the sequence is TGTGGCAGCAGCTTGGCAGGGTCGGGCAATCAGCCCCAGCATTTT. Translated, this is CGSSLAGSGNQPQHF.